A selection of T cell receptor beta chains follows, all from one sample in a study of a mutant IDH1 vaccine in newly diagnosed glioma. Their recognized antigens are unknown. Here immunoSEQ multiplex PCR was the method, and the copy in TCRdb shows in-frame clones only, minus some. The sample contains tens of thousands of clones, around nine tenths of which appear only once. The material was PBMCs, obtained from a glioma patient whose treatment included an IDH1 peptide vaccine. The receptor source for this set is a woman between 40 and 50 years old with glioma. Both conserved end residues are part of each CDR3. The order of the fields is D gene, J gene, clone size, V gene, CDR3 DNA, CDR3 protein. A D gene is named only where the DNA matches it firmly. Where a row states a size, it is once, few, many or the class of an expanded clone; other rows omit it.

>.|TRBJ1-4|.|TRBV15
TGTGCCACCAGCAGAGATGGGGCGGTTAATGAAAAACTGTTTTTT
CATSRDGAVNEKLFF
>TRBD1|TRBJ2-7|.|TRBV4-3
TGCGCCAGCAGCCTCGGACAGGGGTCTTCCTACGAGCAGTACTTC
CASSLGQGSSYEQYF
>.|TRBJ1-2|.|TRBV27
TGTGCCAGCAGTAGCCAGGGGAAGGGAACTAACTATGGCTACACCTTC
CASSSQGKGTNYGYTF
>.|TRBJ2-7|.|TRBV19
TGTGCCAGTAGTATCCGGGGCCAGGCGCACTACGAGCAGTACTTC
CASSIRGQAHYEQYF
>TRBD1|TRBJ2-7|.|TRBV5-1
TGCGCCAGCAGCCCCTATCTAGGGACAGGGAGTACCTACGAGCAGTACTTC
CASSPYLGTGSTYEQYF
>.|TRBJ1-5|few|TRBV6-6
TGTGCCAGCAGTTTTACCGTGGGGGAGCCCCAGCATTTT
CASSFTVGEPQHF
>.|TRBJ1-2|once|TRBV15
TGTGCCACCACTTATCGGGCAGTGGATTTTGGTGGCTACACCTTC
CATTYRAVDFGGYTF
>.|TRBJ1-1|.|TRBV7-2
TGTGCCAGCAGTTATAGCCGGGGCCGCACTGAAGCTTTCTTT
CASSYSRGRTEAFF
>TRBD1|TRBJ1-5|once|TRBV27
TGTGCCAGCAGTGCCACAGGGGGCCTAGGTCAGCCCCAGCATTTT
CASSATGGLGQPQHF
>TRBD1|TRBJ1-1|.|TRBV28
TGTGCCAGCGTTGCAGGGGGCCGATGGACTGAAGCTTTCTTT
CASVAGGRWTEAFF
>.|TRBJ2-1|few|TRBV5-4
TGTGCCAGCAGCTTGCTTGGGAGTCGGGATGAGCAGTTCTTC
CASSLLGSRDEQFF
>.|TRBJ2-7|.|TRBV29-1
TGCAGCGTTGAAGATCCAGGGATATCCTACGAGCAGTACTTC
CSVEDPGISYEQYF
>.|TRBJ2-7|.|TRBV14
TGTGCCAGCAGCCAAGATTGGCCGTCCTACGAGCAGTACTTC
CASSQDWPSYEQYF
>.|TRBJ2-2|.|TRBV7-6
TGTGCCAGCAGCTCATCCGGGGAGCTGTTTTTT
CASSSSGELFF
>.|TRBJ1-5|.|TRBV28
TGTGCCAGCAGTTTATATCAGGTCCCTAGCAATCAGCCCCAGCATTTT
CASSLYQVPSNQPQHF
>TRBD2|TRBJ2-5|.|TRBV18
TGTGCCAGCTCTTCGACTAGCGGGACGTCCGGGGAGACCCAGTACTTC
CASSSTSGTSGETQYF
>.|TRBJ2-7|.|TRBV20-1
TGCAGTGCTAGGCGGGGCTACGAGCAGTACTTC
CSARRGYEQYF
>TRBD1|TRBJ1-6|.|TRBV11-1
TGTGCCAGCAGCCTAGGGGGCGCGGGGCAGAATTCACCCCTCCACTTT
CASSLGGAGQNSPLHF
>.|TRBJ1-1|.|TRBV18
TGTGCCAGCTCACCAGGCGGCAGGGCCACTTGGGCTTTCTTT
CASSPGGRATWAFF
>.|TRBJ1-2|.|TRBV25-1
TGTGCCAGCAGTGAAGGAGAGGGCTACACCTTC
CASSEGEGYTF
>.|TRBJ1-4|.|TRBV6-5
TGTGCCAGCAGTTCCTTCGGACAGCATGAAAAACTGTTTTTT
CASSSFGQHEKLFF
>TRBD2|TRBJ2-7|once|TRBV18
TGTGCCAGCTCACCCCCCCTAGCGGGAGGGCGGGAGCAGTACTTC
CASSPPLAGGREQYF
>.|TRBJ1-1|few|TRBV6-4
TGTGCCAGCAGTGACGGGTTAGGAGGGAACACTGAAGCTTTCTTT
CASSDGLGGNTEAFF
>.|TRBJ2-7|few|TRBV6-1
TGTGCCAGCAGTGAAACGGGCGAGCAGTACTTC
CASSETGEQYF
>TRBD1|TRBJ2-1|.|TRBV25-1
TGTGCCAGCAGTCACCAGGGACAGGGCTCCTACAATGAGCAGTTCTTC
CASSHQGQGSYNEQFF
>.|TRBJ2-5|.|TRBV19
TGTGCCAGTACCCCGGGGGGCCGGGCTGAGACCCAGTACTTC
CASTPGGRAETQYF
>.|TRBJ2-7|.|TRBV7-9
.
CASSTSARGYEQYF
>.|TRBJ1-3|.|TRBV6-6
TGTGCCAGCAGAGGCCGGGCCTCTGGAAACACCATATATTTT
CASRGRASGNTIYF
>TRBD1|TRBJ1-2|.|TRBV20-1
TGCAGTGCTAGTAACAGGGGAGGCTACACCTTC
CSASNRGGYTF
>TRBD1|TRBJ2-7|once|TRBV5-6
TGTGCCAGCAGCTTGGCCCCTTGGACAGGTGGGCTTTACGAGCAGTACTTC
CASSLAPWTGGLYEQYF
>.|TRBJ1-3|.|TRBV6-5
TGTGCCAGCAGTTACCGCAGTAAACAGGGCAACACCATATATTTT
CASSYRSKQGNTIYF
>TRBD2|TRBJ2-1|.|TRBV5-1
TGCGCCAGCAGCCTACCTAGCGGGGCTACCTACAATGAGCAGTTCTTC
CASSLPSGATYNEQFF
>TRBD1|TRBJ1-2|.|TRBV28
TGTGCCAGCAGGACAGGGGTATATCGGAACTATGGCTACACCTTC
CASRTGVYRNYGYTF
>TRBD2|TRBJ2-5|.|TRBV4-1
TGCGCCAGCAGCCTACGAGCGGGGGTACAAGAGACCCAGTACTTC
CASSLRAGVQETQYF
>.|TRBJ1-2|.|TRBV7-2
TGTGCCAGCAGTCCAAATACAGATTTCTATGGCTACACCTTC
CASSPNTDFYGYTF
>.|TRBJ1-2|.|TRBV12-5
TGTGCTAGTGGTTTGGATGTGGGCAGCTCCGTGAGGCGCTACACCTTC
CASGLDVGSSVRRYTF
>TRBD1|TRBJ2-7|.|TRBV4-1
TGCGCCAGCAGCCAAGATCAAGGGACAGGGATCTACGAGCAGTACTTC
CASSQDQGTGIYEQYF
>TRBD2|TRBJ2-1|.|TRBV19
TGTGCCAGTAGTATATCTAGCGGGAGTACCTACAATGAGCAGTTCTTC
CASSISSGSTYNEQFF
>.|TRBJ1-5|.|TRBV27
TGTGCCAGCAGCCTCGGTAGCAATCAGCCCCAGCATTTT
CASSLGSNQPQHF
>TRBD1|TRBJ1-2|.|TRBV7-2
TGTGCCAGCAGCAAGACAGGGGCAAACCCCTATGGCTACACCTTC
CASSKTGANPYGYTF
>.|TRBJ2-7|.|TRBV5-1
TGCGCCAGCAGCTTGGGGGTTACCTCCTACGAGCAGTACTTC
CASSLGVTSYEQYF
>.|TRBJ2-1|.|TRBV10-3
TGTGCCATCAGTAAAGCAGGGGCCAATGAGCAGTTCTTC
CAISKAGANEQFF
>.|TRBJ1-6|.|TRBV6-5
TGTGCCAGCGCGAGGACACCCGGCGGGAATTCACCCCTCCACTTT
CASARTPGGNSPLHF
>.|TRBJ1-1|.|TRBV13
TGTGCCAGCAGCTTCGGAAAGGTGAACACTGAAGCTTTCTTT
CASSFGKVNTEAFF
>TRBD1|TRBJ2-3|.|TRBV9
TGTGCCAGCAGCGTAACGACAGGGACCACAGATACGCAGTATTTT
CASSVTTGTTDTQYF
>.|TRBJ1-3|.|TRBV27
TGTGCCAGCAGCCCCCGATCCTCTGGAAACACCATATATTTT
CASSPRSSGNTIYF
>.|TRBJ1-1|.|TRBV6-5
TGTGCCAGCAGTTACTCGGTGTCTCGGCTGAACACTGAAGCTTTCTTT
CASSYSVSRLNTEAFF
>.|TRBJ2-2|.|TRBV7-8
TGTGCCAGCAGCTTTATCCAGGGGCCGAGCGGGGAGCTGTTTTTT
CASSFIQGPSGELFF
>TRBD1|TRBJ2-3|.|TRBV19
TGTGCCAGTAGTATCGGACAGGGGGCAACAGATACGCAGTATTTT
CASSIGQGATDTQYF